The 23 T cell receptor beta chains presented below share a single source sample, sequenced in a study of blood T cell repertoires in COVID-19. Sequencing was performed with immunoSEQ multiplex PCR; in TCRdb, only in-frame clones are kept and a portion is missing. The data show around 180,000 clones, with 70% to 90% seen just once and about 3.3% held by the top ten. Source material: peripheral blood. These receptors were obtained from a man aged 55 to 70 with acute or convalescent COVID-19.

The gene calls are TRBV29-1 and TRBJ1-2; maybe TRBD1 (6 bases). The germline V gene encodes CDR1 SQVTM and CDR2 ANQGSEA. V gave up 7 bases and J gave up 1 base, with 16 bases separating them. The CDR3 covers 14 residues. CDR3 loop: CSALGGARNYGYTF. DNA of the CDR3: TGCAGCGCCCTGGGGGGGGCACGTAACTATGGCTACACCTTC.

CDR3 sequence reads: CASKLTRGRANTEAFF. The DNA for the CDR3 is TGTGCCAGCAAGCTTACCAGGGGGCGGGCGAACACTGAAGCTTTCTTT. V usage is TRBV7-8 and J usage is TRBJ1-1; 8 bases are shared with TRBD1. This CDR3 region has 16 residues. V was pared by 7 bases and J by 1 base, with 11 bases of the junction left unmatched. Germline loops: CDR1 SGHVS, CDR2 FQNEAQ.

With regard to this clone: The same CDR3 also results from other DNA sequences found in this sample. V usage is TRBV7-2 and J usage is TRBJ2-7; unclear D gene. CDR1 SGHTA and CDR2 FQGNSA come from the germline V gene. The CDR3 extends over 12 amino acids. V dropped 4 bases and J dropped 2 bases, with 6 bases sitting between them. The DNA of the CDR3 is TGTGCCAGCAGCTCCGTTGCCTACGAGCAGTACTTC. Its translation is CASSSVAYEQYF.

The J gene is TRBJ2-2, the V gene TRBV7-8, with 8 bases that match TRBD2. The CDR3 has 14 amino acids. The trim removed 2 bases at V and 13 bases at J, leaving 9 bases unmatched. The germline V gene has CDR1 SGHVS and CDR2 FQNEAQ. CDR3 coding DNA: TGTGCCAGCAGCTTAAGCGGGAGTCGGCGGTCGCTGTTTTTT. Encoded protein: CASSLSGSRRSLFF.

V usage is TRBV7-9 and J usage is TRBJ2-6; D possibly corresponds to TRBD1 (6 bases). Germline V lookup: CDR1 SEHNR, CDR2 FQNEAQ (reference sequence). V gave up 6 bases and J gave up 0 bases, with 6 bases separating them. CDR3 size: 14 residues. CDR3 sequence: CASRGASGANVLTF. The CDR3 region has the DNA TGTGCCAGCAGGGGGGCCTCTGGGGCCAACGTCCTGACTTTC.

The CDR3 sequence is CASSATGTQPQHF. CDR3 bases: TGTGCCAGCAGTGCCACAGGGACCCAGCCCCAGCATTTT. The rearrangement links TRBV6-6 to TRBJ1-5; weak D call: TRBD1 (6 bases). Germline assignment: CDR1 MNHNY and CDR2 SVGAGI (reference sequence). CDR3 length: 13 residues. V was pared by 5 bases and J by 7 bases, with 12 bases between.

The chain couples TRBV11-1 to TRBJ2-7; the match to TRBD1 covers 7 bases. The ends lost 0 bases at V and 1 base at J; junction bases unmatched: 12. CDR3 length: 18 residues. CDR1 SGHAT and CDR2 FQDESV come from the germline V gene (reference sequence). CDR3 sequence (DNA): TGTGCCAGCAGCTTAGCTTCAGGTCGGACAGGTCGTTCCTACGAGCAGTACTTC. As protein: CASSLASGRTGRSYEQYF.

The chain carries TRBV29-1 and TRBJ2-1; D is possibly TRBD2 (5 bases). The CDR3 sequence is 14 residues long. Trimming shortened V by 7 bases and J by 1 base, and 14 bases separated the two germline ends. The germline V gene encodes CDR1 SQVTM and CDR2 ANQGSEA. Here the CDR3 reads CSARAGMSYNEQFF. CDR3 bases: TGCAGCGCCCGGGCCGGGATGTCCTACAATGAGCAGTTCTTC.

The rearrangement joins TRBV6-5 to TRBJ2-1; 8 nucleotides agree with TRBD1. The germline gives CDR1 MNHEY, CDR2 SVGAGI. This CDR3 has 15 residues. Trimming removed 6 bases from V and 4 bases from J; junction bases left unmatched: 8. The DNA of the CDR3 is TGTGCCAGCAGGTCCGCCCGGACAGGGTACAATGAGCAGTTCTTC. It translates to CASRSARTGYNEQFF.

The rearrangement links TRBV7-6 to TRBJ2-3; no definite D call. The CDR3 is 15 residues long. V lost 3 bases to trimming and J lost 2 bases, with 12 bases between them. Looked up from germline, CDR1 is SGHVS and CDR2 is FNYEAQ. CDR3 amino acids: CASSFSTADTDTQYF. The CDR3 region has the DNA TGTGCCAGCAGCTTTTCTACCGCTGACACAGATACGCAGTATTTT.

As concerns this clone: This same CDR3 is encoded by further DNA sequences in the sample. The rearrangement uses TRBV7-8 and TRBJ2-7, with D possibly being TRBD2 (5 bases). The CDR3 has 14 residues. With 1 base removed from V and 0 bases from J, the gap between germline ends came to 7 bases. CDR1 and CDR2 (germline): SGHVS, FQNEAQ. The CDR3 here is CASSLVRGSYEQYF. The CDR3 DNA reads TGTGCCAGCAGCTTAGTTCGGGGCTCCTACGAGCAGTACTTC.

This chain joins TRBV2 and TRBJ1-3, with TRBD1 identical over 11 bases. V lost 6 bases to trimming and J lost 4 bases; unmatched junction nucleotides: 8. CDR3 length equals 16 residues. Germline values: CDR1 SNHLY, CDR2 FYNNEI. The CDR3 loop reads CASSSPGQGVGNTIYF. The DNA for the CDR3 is TGTGCCAGCAGCTCCCCGGGACAGGGGGTGGGAAACACCATATATTTT.

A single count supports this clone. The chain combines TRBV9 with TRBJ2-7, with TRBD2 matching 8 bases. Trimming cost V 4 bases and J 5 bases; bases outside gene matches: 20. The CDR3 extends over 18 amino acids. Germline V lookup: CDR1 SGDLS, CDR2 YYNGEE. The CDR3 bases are TGTGCCAGCAGCCCTCAAGAGGTCGGGAGCGGGAGAGGCAACGAGCAGTACTTC. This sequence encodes CASSPQEVGSGRGNEQYF.

The CDR3: CASSIGTGANTGELFF. Written as DNA, the CDR3 is TGTGCCAGTAGTATAGGTACGGGAGCGAACACCGGGGAGCTGTTTTTT. The chain combines TRBV19 with TRBJ2-2; maybe TRBD2 (6 bases). The germline V gene encodes CDR1 LNHDA and CDR2 SQIVND (reference sequence). V was clipped by 1 base and J by 0 bases, with 9 bases between them. The CDR3 is 16 residues long.

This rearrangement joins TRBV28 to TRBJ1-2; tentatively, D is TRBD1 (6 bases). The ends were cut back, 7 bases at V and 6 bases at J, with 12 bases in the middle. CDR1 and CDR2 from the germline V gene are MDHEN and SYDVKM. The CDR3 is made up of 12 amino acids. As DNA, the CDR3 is TGTGCCAGCACCTCACAGGGAGATGGCTACACCTTC. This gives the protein CASTSQGDGYTF.

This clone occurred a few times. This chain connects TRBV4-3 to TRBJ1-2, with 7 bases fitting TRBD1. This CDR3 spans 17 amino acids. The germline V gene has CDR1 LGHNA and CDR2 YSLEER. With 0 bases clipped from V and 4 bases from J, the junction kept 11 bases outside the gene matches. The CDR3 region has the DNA TGCGCCAGCAGCCAAGAACCCTTTGGACAGGCTGGCTATGGCTACACCTTC. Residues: CASSQEPFGQAGYGYTF.

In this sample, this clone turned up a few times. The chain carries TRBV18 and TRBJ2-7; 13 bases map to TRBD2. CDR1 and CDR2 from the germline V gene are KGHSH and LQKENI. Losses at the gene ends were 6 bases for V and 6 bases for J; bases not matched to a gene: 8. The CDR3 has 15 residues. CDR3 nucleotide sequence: TGTGCCAGCTCGGAACTAGCGGGAGGGAAATCCGAGCAGTACTTC. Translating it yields CASSELAGGKSEQYF.

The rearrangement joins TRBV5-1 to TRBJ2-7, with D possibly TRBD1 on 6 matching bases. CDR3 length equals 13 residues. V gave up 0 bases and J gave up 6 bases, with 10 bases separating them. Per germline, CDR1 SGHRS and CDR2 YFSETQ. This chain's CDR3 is CASSLGLQGEQYF. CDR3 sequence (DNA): TGCGCCAGCAGCTTGGGCTTACAGGGCGAGCAGTACTTC.

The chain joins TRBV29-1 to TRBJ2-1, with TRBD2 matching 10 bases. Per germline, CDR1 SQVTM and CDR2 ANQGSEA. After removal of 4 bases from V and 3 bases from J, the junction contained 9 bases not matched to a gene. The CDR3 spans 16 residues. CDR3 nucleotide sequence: TGCAGCGTTGTTACACTTGGACTAGCGGACTACAATGAGCAGTTCTTC. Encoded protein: CSVVTLGLADYNEQFF.

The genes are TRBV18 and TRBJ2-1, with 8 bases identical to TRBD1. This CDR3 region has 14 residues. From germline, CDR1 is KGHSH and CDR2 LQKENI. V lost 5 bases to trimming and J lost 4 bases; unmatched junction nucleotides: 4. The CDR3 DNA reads TGTGCCAGCTCATTGACAGGGGTTTACAATGAGCAGTTCTTC. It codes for CASSLTGVYNEQFF. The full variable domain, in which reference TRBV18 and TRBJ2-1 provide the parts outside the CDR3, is NAGVMQNPRHLVRRRGQEARLRCSPMKGHSHVYWYRQLPEEGLKFMVYLQKENIIDESGMPKERFSAEFPKEGPSILRIQQVVRGDSAAYFCASSLTGVYNEQFFGPGTRLTVL.

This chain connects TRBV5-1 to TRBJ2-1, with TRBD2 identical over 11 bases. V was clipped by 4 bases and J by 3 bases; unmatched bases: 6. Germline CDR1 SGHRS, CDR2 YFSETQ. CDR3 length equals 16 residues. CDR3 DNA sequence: TGCGCCAGCAGCCCTCCTAGCGGGAGGATCTACAATGAGCAGTTCTTC. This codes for CASSPPSGRIYNEQFF.

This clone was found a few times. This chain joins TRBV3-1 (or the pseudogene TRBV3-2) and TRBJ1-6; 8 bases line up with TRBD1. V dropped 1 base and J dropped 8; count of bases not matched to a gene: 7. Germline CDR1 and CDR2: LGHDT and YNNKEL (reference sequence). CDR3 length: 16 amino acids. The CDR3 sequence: CASSQGTGRRDSPLHF. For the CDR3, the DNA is TGTGCCAGCAGCCAAGGGACAGGGAGGCGAGATTCACCCCTCCACTTT.

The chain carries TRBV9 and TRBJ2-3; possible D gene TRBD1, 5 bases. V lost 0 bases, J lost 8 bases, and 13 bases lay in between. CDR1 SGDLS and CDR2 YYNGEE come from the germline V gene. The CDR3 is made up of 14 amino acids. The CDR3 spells CASSVEGQETTQYF. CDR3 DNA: TGTGCCAGCAGCGTAGAAGGACAAGAAACTACGCAGTATTTT.